This entry features one T cell receptor beta chain sequence. The antigen is not known. DNA at about 210 ng, tens of thousands of T cell genomes, went into sorted-subset replicate PCRs. Only in-frame clones appear in the TCRdb table, and some are missing; sequencing was by immunoSEQ multiplex PCR. The sample consists of 2 million to 2.5 million clones, 85% to 95% of them appearing once. V was pared by 5 bases and J by 5 bases, with 10 bases between. Germline values: CDR1 KGHSH, CDR2 LQKENI. The CDR3 has 13 amino acids. The entry originates in a study of shared clonotypes between healthy human individuals. Overall study findings and caveats: What limited the represented genetic and exposure-history diversity was the small number of donors. As a rule, naive subsets had a larger estimated richness than memory subsets. Several donors held about 4.5% of naive CD4 clonotypes in common.

The chain joins TRBV18 to TRBJ1-5; weak D call: TRBD1 (5 bases). The sequenced material came from naive CD4+ T cells from PBMCs. Described subset: CD45RA+ positively selected. The receptor was derived from a man aged 18-30 years in good health. Some clones in this sample may be carry-over from other donors' samples. For the CDR3, the DNA is TGTGCCAGCTCAGATAGGGGAGATCAGCCCCAGCATTTT. As protein: CASSDRGDQPQHF.